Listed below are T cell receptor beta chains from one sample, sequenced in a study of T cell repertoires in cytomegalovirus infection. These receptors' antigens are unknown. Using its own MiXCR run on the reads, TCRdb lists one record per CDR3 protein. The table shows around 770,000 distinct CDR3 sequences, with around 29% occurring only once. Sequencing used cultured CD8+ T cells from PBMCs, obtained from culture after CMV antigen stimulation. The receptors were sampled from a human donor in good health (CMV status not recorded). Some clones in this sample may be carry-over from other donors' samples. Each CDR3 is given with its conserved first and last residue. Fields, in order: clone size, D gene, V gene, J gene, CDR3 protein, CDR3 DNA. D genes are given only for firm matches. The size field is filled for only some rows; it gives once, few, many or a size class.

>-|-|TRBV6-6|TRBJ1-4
CASSYSAEKLFF
TGTGCCAGCAGTTACTCGGCCGAAAAACTGTTTTTT
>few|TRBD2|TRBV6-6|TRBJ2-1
CASSDPVRGSSYNEQFF
TGTGCCAGCAGTGACCCGGTGCGGGGGAGCTCCTACAATGAGCAGTTCTTC
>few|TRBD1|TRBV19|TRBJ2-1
CASSNRDRGFGEQFF
TGTGCCAGTAGCAACCGGGACAGGGGATTCGGTGAGCAGTTCTTC
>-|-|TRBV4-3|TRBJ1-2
CASSPRDSDDDGYTF
TGCGCCAGCAGCCCTCGGGACTCCGACGATGACGGCTACACCTTC
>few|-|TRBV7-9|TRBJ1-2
CASSAGTVLDGYTF
TGTGCCAGCAGCGCGGGGACGGTGCTCGATGGCTACACCTTC
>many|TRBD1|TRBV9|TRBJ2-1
CASSVKWYRGPYNEQFF
TGTGCCAGCAGCGTAAAGTGGTACAGGGGTCCCTACAATGAGCAGTTCTTC
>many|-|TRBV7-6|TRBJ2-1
CASSVMEYNEQFF
TGTGCCAGCAGCGTAATGGAATACAATGAGCAGTTCTTC
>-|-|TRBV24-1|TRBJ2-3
CATSDHPGRSKGTDTQYF
TGTGCCACCAGTGACCACCCCGGGAGAAGTAAAGGCACAGATACGCAGTATTTT
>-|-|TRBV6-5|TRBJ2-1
CASSYQGYPYNEQFF
TGTGCCAGCAGTTACCAGGGCTATCCCTACAATGAGCAGTTCTTC
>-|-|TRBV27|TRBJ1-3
CASALGGPGNTIYF
TGTGCCAGCGCGTTGGGGGGGCCTGGAAACACCATATATTTT
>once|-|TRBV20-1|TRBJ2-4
CSARDLDSFLAKNIQYF
TGCAGTGCTAGAGATCTGGACAGCTTCCTAGCCAAAAACATTCAGTACTTC
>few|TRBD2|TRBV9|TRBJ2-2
CASNQAAGGTGELFF
TGTGCCAGCAACCAGGCGGCGGGGGGAACCGGGGAGCTGTTTTTT
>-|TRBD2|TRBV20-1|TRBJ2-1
CSEKQGGGSYNEQFF
TGCAGTGAGAAGCAGGGCGGGGGGTCCTACAATGAGCAGTTCTTC
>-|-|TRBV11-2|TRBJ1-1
CASSLGRGAFF
TGTGCCAGCAGCTTAGGACGGGGAGCTTTCTTT
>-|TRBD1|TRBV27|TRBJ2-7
CASSSSPGQISYEQYF
TGTGCCAGCAGTTCCTCACCGGGACAGATAAGCTACGAGCAGTACTTC
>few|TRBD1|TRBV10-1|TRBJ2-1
CASRAPGGQFF
TGCGCCAGCAGAGCCCCAGGGGGTCAGTTCTTC
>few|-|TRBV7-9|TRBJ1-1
CASRGSELEAFF
TGTGCCAGCCGGGGGAGCGAGCTTGAAGCTTTCTTT
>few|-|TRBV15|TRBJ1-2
CATSRIMTPNYGYTF
TGTGCCACCAGCAGAATCATGACACCTAACTATGGCTACACCTTC
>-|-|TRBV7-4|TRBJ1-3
CASSLASTIYF
TGTGCCAGCAGCTTAGCAAGCACCATATATTTT
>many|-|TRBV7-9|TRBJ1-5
CASSFSRGDQPQHF
TGTGCCAGCAGCTTCAGCAGGGGCGATCAGCCCCAGCATTTT